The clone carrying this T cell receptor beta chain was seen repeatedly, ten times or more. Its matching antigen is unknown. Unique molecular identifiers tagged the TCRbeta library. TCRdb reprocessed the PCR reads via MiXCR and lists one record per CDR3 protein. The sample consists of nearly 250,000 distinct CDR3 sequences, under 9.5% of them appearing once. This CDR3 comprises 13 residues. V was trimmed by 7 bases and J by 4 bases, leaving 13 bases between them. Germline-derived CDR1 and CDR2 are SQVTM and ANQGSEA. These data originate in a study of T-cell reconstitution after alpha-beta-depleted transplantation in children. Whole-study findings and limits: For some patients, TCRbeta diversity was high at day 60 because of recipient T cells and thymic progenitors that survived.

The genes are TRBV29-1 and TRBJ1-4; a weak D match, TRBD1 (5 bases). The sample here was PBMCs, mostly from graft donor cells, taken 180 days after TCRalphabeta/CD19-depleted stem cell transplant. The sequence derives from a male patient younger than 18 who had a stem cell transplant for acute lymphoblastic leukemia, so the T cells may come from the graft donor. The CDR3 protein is CSARAGVNEKLFF. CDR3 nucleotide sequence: TGCAGCGCCCGAGCGGGGGTTAATGAAAAACTGTTTTTT.